This passage covers 13 T cell receptor beta chains from one sample sequenced in a study of blood T cell repertoires in COVID-19. Clones were read by immunoSEQ multiplex PCR, and TCRdb kept only the in-frame ones, dropping some. The data contain 350,000 to 450,000 clones, approximately 93% of them seen just once; the ten biggest clones take up roughly 0.9%. Sequencing was done on a sample of PBMCs or T cells enriched from blood (not recorded which). The receptors were gathered from a middle-aged woman who had been exposed to COVID-19.

This chain uses TRBV24-1 with TRBJ2-7; possible D gene TRBD1, 5 bases. Between the trimmed V and J ends, which lost 4 bases and 6 bases, there was a span of 15 bases. The CDR3 has 14 amino acids. Germline CDR1 and CDR2: KGHDR and SFDVKD. DNA of the CDR3: TGTGCCACCAGTGACGCAGGGTTATCTCTCGAGCAGTACTTC. This sequence encodes CATSDAGLSLEQYF.

This rearrangement joins TRBV19 to TRBJ2-2; TRBD1 matches 10 bases. The CDR3 loop spans 18 amino acids. The V and J ends lost 1 base and 3 bases, in that order; junction bases with no gene match: 8. Germline V gene lookup returns CDR1 LNHDA and CDR2 SQIVND (reference sequence). CDR3 region: CASSIGLTGGEDTGELFF. The CDR3 DNA reads as TGTGCCAGTAGTATAGGTCTGACAGGGGGCGAGGACACCGGGGAGCTGTTTTTT.

The rearrangement uses TRBV7-6 and TRBJ2-3; D is possibly TRBD2 (6 bases). Trimming removed 5 bases at V and 8 bases at J, with 20 bases between. The CDR3 is 15 residues long. Per the germline V gene, CDR1 is SGHVS and CDR2 is FNYEAQ. The CDR3 region is CASSIMIAAPGTQYF. The CDR3 region has the DNA TGTGCCAGCAGCATTATGATAGCGGCCCCGGGTACGCAGTATTTT.

The chain uses TRBV19 and TRBJ2-1, with D uncertain. V lost 5 bases and J lost 9, with 17 bases in between. CDR1 is LNHDA and CDR2 is SQIVND in the germline V gene (reference sequence). The CDR3 spans 14 residues. CDR3 residues: CASSALLVGSEQFF. The CDR3 DNA reads as TGTGCCAGTAGTGCCCTACTGGTCGGTAGTGAGCAGTTCTTC.

The J gene is TRBJ1-2, the V gene TRBV15, with a tentative D call TRBD1 (6 bases). CDR3 length: 16 amino acids. Germline CDR1 LNHNV, CDR2 YYDKDF (reference sequence). V lost 3 bases and J lost 4, with 18 bases in between. The CDR3 here is CATSRTGRPGAYGYTF. CDR3 sequence (DNA): TGTGCCACCAGCAGGACCGGAAGGCCAGGGGCCTATGGCTACACCTTC.

The chain joins TRBV30 to TRBJ1-2; no reliable D call. The CDR3 contains 13 residues. The germline CDR1 and CDR2 sequences are GTSNPN and SVGIG (reference sequence). V gave up 5 bases and J gave up 1 base, with 11 bases separating them. CDR3 loop: CAWAVGSNYGYTF. CDR3 in DNA: TGTGCCTGGGCAGTCGGGAGTAACTATGGCTACACCTTC.

The chain has TRBV9 and TRBJ2-5, with D possibly matching TRBD1 (5 bases). Germline-derived CDR1 and CDR2 are SGDLS and YYNGEE. Trimming took 4 bases from V and 5 from J, leaving 18 bases between them. This CDR3 region has 15 residues. The CDR3 nucleotides are TGTGCCAGCAGCTCGGCTCTCAAGGGGCGGGAGACCCAGTACTTC. Translation gives CASSSALKGRETQYF.

The chain is built from TRBV15 and TRBJ1-4; 8 positions agree with TRBD1. Germline values: CDR1 LNHNV, CDR2 YYDKDF (reference sequence). V was pared by 1 base and J by 7 bases, with 11 bases of the junction left unmatched. This CDR3 is 17 amino acids long. The CDR3 protein is CATSRALQTGTGEKLFF. The CDR3, as DNA: TGTGCCACCAGCAGAGCCCTTCAAACCGGGACAGGTGAAAAACTGTTTTTT.

The V and J genes are TRBV6-5 and TRBJ1-2; D uncertain. The V end lost 2 bases, the J end lost 2 bases, and 6 bases lay between the germline ends. The CDR3 is 13 amino acids. CDR1 is MNHEY and CDR2 is SVGAGI in the germline V gene. The CDR3 loop is CASSYNRNYGYTF. CDR3 coding DNA: TGTGCCAGCAGTTACAACAGAAACTATGGCTACACCTTC.

The rearrangement links TRBV28 to TRBJ1-2; 8 nucleotides line up with TRBD1. The germline V gene encodes CDR1 MDHEN and CDR2 SYDVKM. Germline trimming cut 3 bases from V and 8 bases from J; bases unmatched to any gene: 20. The CDR3 extends over 18 amino acids. The DNA of the CDR3 is TGTGCCAGCAGTTTGGGTTGGACAGGGAGTTTGGGGTCGCTCGGCTACACCTTC. This encodes CASSLGWTGSLGSLGYTF.

The V and J genes are TRBV7-8 and TRBJ2-1; 10 bases line up with TRBD1. Germline V gene data show CDR1 as SGHVS and CDR2 as FQNEAQ. Trimming cost V 5 bases and J 7 bases; bases outside gene matches: 8. The CDR3 is 15 residues long. Here the CDR3 DNA reads TGTGCCAGCAGCGCACCGGGACAGGGGAGGAATGAGCAGTTCTTC. Amino acids: CASSAPGQGRNEQFF.

The V gene is TRBV6-5, the J gene TRBJ1-1; D is undetermined. Germline V gene data show CDR1 as MNHEY and CDR2 as SVGAGI. Trimming left V 7 bases short and J 3 bases short, with 12 bases between. The CDR3 loop spans 13 amino acids. The CDR3 loop reads CASNRDIYTEAFF. In nucleotides, the CDR3 is TGTGCCAGCAACCGAGACATCTACACTGAAGCTTTCTTT.

The chain employs TRBV7-2 and TRBJ2-2, with a tentative D call TRBD2 (7 bases). Germline lookup yields CDR1 SGHTA and CDR2 FQGNSA. The CDR3 covers 19 residues. Trimming took off 5 bases at V and 2 bases at J, with 24 bases between the two ends. This CDR3 reads CASSPSRGGGFSNTGELFF. Written as DNA, the CDR3 is TGTGCCAGCAGCCCCTCACGAGGGGGGGGGTTTAGTAACACCGGGGAGCTGTTTTTT.